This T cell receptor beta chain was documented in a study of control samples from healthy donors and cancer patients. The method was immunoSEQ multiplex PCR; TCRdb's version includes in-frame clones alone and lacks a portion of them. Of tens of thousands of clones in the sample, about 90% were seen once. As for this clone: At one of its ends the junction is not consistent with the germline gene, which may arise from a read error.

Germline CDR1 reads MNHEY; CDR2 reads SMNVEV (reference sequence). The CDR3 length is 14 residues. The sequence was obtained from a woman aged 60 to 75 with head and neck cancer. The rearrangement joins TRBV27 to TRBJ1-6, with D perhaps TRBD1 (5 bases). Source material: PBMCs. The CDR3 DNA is TGTGCCAGCAGTTTATCCGCCTCGGCGGGACCACAAAGCTTT. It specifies CASSLSASAGPQSF.